One sample yielded the 22 T cell receptor beta chains listed below, sequenced in a study of identical twins. Via MiXCR, TCRdb re-called the 5' RACE reads, giving one row per CDR3 protein. The sample holds around 280,000 distinct CDR3 sequences, approximately 8% seen once. The data also belong to a second study, concerning yellow fever vaccine responses in identical twins.

The sequenced sample was memory (CD45RO+) T cells sorted from blood. The source is a woman between 18 and 29 years old in good health.

This chain connects TRBV2 to TRBJ1-2; 7 nucleotides agree with TRBD1. The V and J ends lost 2 bases and 5 bases, in that order; junction bases with no gene match: 2. This CDR3 has 13 residues. CDR1 is SNHLY and CDR2 is FYNNEI in the germline V gene. The CDR3 loop reads CASSEQGVYGYTF. The CDR3 DNA sequence: TGTGCCAGCAGTGAACAGGGGGTTTATGGCTACACCTTC.

This clonotype was counted ten times or more. The V call is TRBV24-1, the J call TRBJ2-7, with 8 bases matching TRBD1. The V gene's germline CDR1 is KGHDR and CDR2 SFDVKD. With 9 bases clipped from V and 6 bases from J, the junction kept 9 bases outside the gene matches. The CDR3 is 13 amino acids. The CDR3 region is CATGGQGLAEQYF. The CDR3 DNA reads TGTGCCACCGGAGGACAGGGTCTCGCCGAGCAGTACTTC.

This clonotype has just a few counts. The V gene is TRBV12-3 or TRBV12-4, the J gene TRBJ2-2, with 7 bases that match TRBD1. This CDR3 spans 15 amino acids. With V trimmed by 5 bases and J by 7 bases, 10 bases remained unmatched. The CDR3 coding sequence is TGTGCCAGCAGTCTCTCCGACAGGGTCGGCGGGGAGCTGTTTTTT. Its protein is CASSLSDRVGGELFF.

The chain employs TRBV6-1 and TRBJ1-1; TRBD1 is a possible D gene (6 bases). The CDR3 extends over 14 amino acids. In germline, CDR1 is MNHNS, CDR2 SASEGT. Trimming took 5 bases from V and 4 from J, leaving 14 bases between them. CDR3 loop: CASSRTVAGTEAFF. The DNA of the CDR3 is TGTGCCAGCAGTAGGACAGTTGCGGGCACTGAAGCTTTCTTT.

The V call is TRBV29-1, the J call TRBJ2-1; no clear D. The ends were cut back, 3 bases at V and 0 bases at J, with 12 bases in the middle. The CDR3 extends over 15 amino acids. Germline loops: CDR1 SQVTM, CDR2 ANQGSEA. The CDR3 DNA reads as TGCAGCGTTGATTTTGGCCAGAGCTCCTACAATGAGCAGTTCTTC. It codes for CSVDFGQSSYNEQFF.

The chain combines TRBV6-2 or TRBV6-3 with TRBJ2-3, with TRBD2 identical over 12 bases. Germline values: CDR1 MNHEY, CDR2 SVGEGT. The V gene end was trimmed by 6 bases and the J gene end by 2 bases; junction bases not matched to a gene: 12. The CDR3 totals 18 residues. CDR3 loop: CASSGGPGTSGSTDTQYF. The CDR3 nucleotides are TGTGCCAGCAGCGGGGGTCCCGGGACTAGCGGGTCCACAGATACGCAGTATTTT.

The chain combines TRBV14 with TRBJ2-1; 8 nucleotides line up with TRBD1. CDR3 size: 20 residues. Germline CDR1 and CDR2: SGHDN and FVKESK. The V segment lost 0 bases and the J segment 4 bases; nucleotides outside the gene matches: 17. DNA of the CDR3: TGTGCCAGCAGCCAAGATCTCGGCAGGGGGCCTCCATTCGGGTACAATGAGCAGTTCTTC. This codes for CASSQDLGRGPPFGYNEQFF.

This clonotype was found a few times. The chain combines TRBV28 with TRBJ2-7; D is unclear. The germline V gene encodes CDR1 MDHEN and CDR2 SYDVKM. The V gene lost 5 bases and the J gene lost 7 bases, with 9 bases spanning the gap. The CDR3 runs to 11 residues. The CDR3 nucleotides are TGTGCCAGCAGTCCGAGGAGTGAGCAGTACTTC. Translated: CASSPRSEQYF. Together with reference TRBV28 and TRBJ2-7, the CDR3 gives the full variable domain: DVKVTQSSRYLVKRTGEKVFLECVQDMDHENMFWYRQDPGLGLRLIYFSYDVKMKEKGDIPEGYSVSREKKERFSLILESASTNQTSMYLCASSPRSEQYFGPGTRLTVT.

The chain employs TRBV11-2 and TRBJ1-4; the match to TRBD1 covers 8 bases. The CDR3 spans 15 residues. Trimming at V came to 5 bases and at J to 5 bases, leaving 7 bases not matched to a gene. Per germline, CDR1 SGHAT and CDR2 FQNNGV. The CDR3 loop is CASSPRTGRNEKLFF. The CDR3, as DNA: TGTGCCAGCAGCCCGCGGACAGGGCGAAATGAAAAACTGTTTTTT.

This chain joins TRBV5-1 and TRBJ2-5, with 8 bases fitting TRBD1. The germline V gene encodes CDR1 SGHRS and CDR2 YFSETQ. CDR3 length: 14 amino acids. Trimming took 3 bases from V and 3 from J; bases not matched to a gene: 4. The CDR3 here is CASSSDRVEETQYF. The CDR3 coding sequence is TGCGCCAGCAGCTCGGACAGGGTAGAAGAGACCCAGTACTTC.

The rearrangement joins TRBV20-1 to TRBJ2-1; no clear D. The germline V gene has CDR1 DFQATT and CDR2 SNEGSKA (reference sequence). The CDR3 loop spans 15 amino acids. V shed 0 bases and J shed 1 base, with 10 bases lying between them. The CDR3 region has the DNA TGCAGTGCTAGAGATGTGGGTCTTTCCTACAATGAGCAGTTCTTC. It encodes CSARDVGLSYNEQFF.

This clonotype was recorded a few times. This sequence joins TRBV6-5 and TRBJ1-1, with unresolved D. V was cut by 0 bases and J by 3 bases, with 8 bases left in between. Germline CDR1 reads MNHEY; CDR2 reads SVGAGI. The CDR3 covers 14 residues. The CDR3 here is CASSYSEEDTEAFF. The CDR3 DNA follows: TGTGCCAGCAGTTACTCGGAAGAAGACACTGAAGCTTTCTTT.

This clonotype has ten or more counts. The gene calls are TRBV4-2 and TRBJ1-2; no clear D. The CDR3 totals 15 residues. In germline, CDR1 is LGHNA, CDR2 YNFKEQ. The ends were cut back, 3 bases at V and 0 bases at J, with 11 bases in the middle. The CDR3 coding sequence is TGTGCCAGCAGCCAGGCCCGGGCTACTAACTATGGCTACACCTTC. Protein sequence: CASSQARATNYGYTF.

This clonotype was detected many times. The chain has TRBV5-1 and TRBJ2-1; 10 nucleotides align to TRBD1. V lost 5 bases to trimming and J lost 8 bases; unmatched junction nucleotides: 13. Per the germline V gene, CDR1 is SGHRS and CDR2 is YFSETQ. This CDR3 has 16 residues. This CDR3 is CASRRQTGGALDEQFF. The DNA of the CDR3 is TGCGCCAGCAGGCGACAGACAGGGGGCGCTTTGGATGAGCAGTTCTTC. The whole variable domain, filled in from reference TRBV5-1 and TRBJ2-1, reads KAGVTQTPRYLIKTRGQQVTLSCSPISGHRSVSWYQQTPGQGLQFLFEYFSETQRNKGNFPGRFSGRQFSNSRSEMNVSTLELGDSALYLCASRRQTGGALDEQFFGPGTRLTVL.

This clonotype has at least ten counts. The chain uses TRBV4-1 and TRBJ2-1; D unclear. There are 17 residues in the CDR3. CDR1 and CDR2 from the germline V gene are MGHRA and YSYEKL. The V end was cut by 0 bases, the J end by 8 bases, with 20 bases between. The CDR3 sequence: CASSQDRWGSESDEQFF. Here the CDR3 DNA reads TGCGCCAGCAGCCAAGATCGGTGGGGTTCGGAGTCGGATGAGCAGTTCTTC.

There are many counts of this clonotype. In nucleotides, the CDR3 is TGTGCCAGCAGCGTAATAGGGAGGGGGACAGATACGCAGTATTTT. It specifies CASSVIGRGTDTQYF. The chain employs TRBV9 and TRBJ2-3, with D possibly matching TRBD2 (7 bases). CDR3 length: 15 amino acids. Germline CDR1 SGDLS, CDR2 YYNGEE. V lost 1 base and J 3 bases, leaving 12 bases between the germline ends.

This clonotype was found many times. The chain carries TRBV12-3 or TRBV12-4 and TRBJ2-6; D is undetermined. V was cut by 1 base and J by 3 bases, with 10 bases left in between. The CDR3 sequence is 16 residues long. CDR3 loop: CASSLGRRIGANVLTF. CDR3 DNA: TGTGCCAGCAGTTTAGGGCGAAGGATTGGGGCCAACGTCCTGACTTTC.

This clonotype has just a few counts. CDR3 sequence reads: CASSLPRGPANTGELFF. In DNA, the CDR3 is TGCGCCAGCAGCTTGCCCAGGGGACCCGCGAACACCGGGGAGCTGTTTTTT. The chain joins TRBV5-1 to TRBJ2-2, with D perhaps TRBD1 (6 bases). This CDR3 region has 17 residues. CDR1 SGHRS and CDR2 YFSETQ come from the germline V gene. V shed 1 base and J shed 0 bases, with 13 bases lying between them.

The gene calls are TRBV20-1 and TRBJ1-3; 7 bases map to TRBD1. Germline assignment: CDR1 DFQATT and CDR2 SNEGSKA (reference sequence). The junction had 7 bases not matched to a gene; V was cut back by 5 bases and J by 3 bases. This CDR3 is 14 amino acids long. CDR3 loop: CSAGNQGVGNTIYF. As DNA, the CDR3 is TGCAGTGCTGGAAATCAGGGGGTTGGAAACACCATATATTTT.

V and J are TRBV20-1 and TRBJ2-5, with D hard to call. Trimming took off 4 bases at V and 5 bases at J, with 20 bases between the two ends. Germline CDR1 DFQATT, CDR2 SNEGSKA (reference sequence). The CDR3 length is 15 residues. Here the CDR3 DNA reads TGCAGTGCTACACCACGGACCTCCCTGAGGGAGACCCAGTACTTC. Translation gives CSATPRTSLRETQYF.

V gene TRBV12-3 or TRBV12-4 combines with J gene TRBJ1-5; D ambiguous. This CDR3 contains 12 residues. V lost 5 bases, J lost 6 bases, and 8 bases lay in between. The DNA for the CDR3 is TGTGCCAGCAGTCCGGCGGCTCAGCCCCAGCATTTT. Its protein is CASSPAAQPQHF.

This chain connects TRBV10-3 to TRBJ2-1; 11 bases line up with TRBD1. Looked up from germline, CDR1 is ENHRY and CDR2 is SYGVKD. This CDR3 contains 18 residues. V was clipped by 0 bases and J by 5 bases; unmatched bases: 9. The CDR3, as DNA: TGTGCCATCAGTGAGTCGTATAGGACAGGGGGCCTCCACAATGAGCAGTTCTTC. It specifies CAISESYRTGGLHNEQFF.